Shown below are 7 T cell receptor beta chains from a single sample sequenced in a study of beta chain features in type 1 diabetes. Of the isolated RNA, all was reverse transcribed, and so the sequenced material was expressed TCRB transcripts. Profiling relied on immunoSEQ multiplex PCR, and the TCRdb table lists in-frame clones only, not all of them. The sample includes about 620,000 clones, less than 20% seen only once; the top ten take approximately 0.087%. Sequenced input: naive CD4+ T cells from blood. These receptors were obtained from a man younger than 35 in good health.

The chain couples TRBV4-3 to TRBJ2-7; D remains ambiguous. The CDR3 contains 16 residues. Germline V gene data show CDR1 as LGHNA and CDR2 as YSLEER. Deletions cut 3 bases from V and 0 bases from J, with 15 bases between. CDR3 region: CASSHRPDLYSYEQYF. The CDR3 DNA reads TGCGCCAGCAGCCACCGACCCGACCTTTACTCCTACGAGCAGTACTTC.

The chain is built from TRBV7-2 and TRBJ2-3; D may correspond to TRBD1 or TRBD2 (5 bases each). Trimming cost V 2 bases and J 1 base, with 16 bases left between them. From germline, CDR1 is SGHTA and CDR2 FQGNSA. CDR3 length: 17 amino acids. The chain's CDR3 is CASSLSSQGWGTDTQYF. In DNA form, the CDR3 reads TGTGCCAGCAGCTTATCTAGCCAGGGCTGGGGCACAGATACGCAGTATTTT. Combining the CDR3 with reference TRBV7-2 and TRBJ2-3 gives the whole variable domain GAGVSQSPSNKVTEKGKDVELRCDPISGHTALYWYRQSLGQGLEFLIYFQGNSAPDKSGLPSDRFSAERTGGSVSTLTIQRTQQEDSAVYLCASSLSSQGWGTDTQYFGPGTRLTVL.

This clone has a handful of counts. V gene TRBV2 combines with J gene TRBJ2-2; 7 bases match TRBD2. Germline V gives CDR1 SNHLY, CDR2 FYNNEI. The CDR3 length is 14 residues. V lost 7 bases and J lost 1; bases outside the gene matches: 3. CDR3 region: CASMLAGNTGELFF. The DNA of the CDR3 is TGTGCCAGCATGTTAGCGGGGAACACCGGGGAGCTGTTTTTT.

As to this clone: This sample includes further DNA sequences coding for the same CDR3. The chain uses TRBV5-1 and TRBJ1-1, with a tentative D call TRBD1 (5 bases). Trimming shortened V by 4 bases and J by 1 base, and 8 bases separated the two germline ends. Germline V lookup: CDR1 SGHRS, CDR2 YFSETQ. CDR3 size: 13 residues. In DNA, the CDR3 is TGCGCCAGCAGCCTGCAGGGGAACACTGAAGCTTTCTTT. Translating gives CASSLQGNTEAFF.

This clone was counted only a few times. The chain uses TRBV5-1 and TRBJ1-2; perhaps TRBD1 as D (6 bases). Germline V lookup: CDR1 SGHRS, CDR2 YFSETQ. The germline V and J ends were trimmed by 6 bases and 6 bases, with 12 bases remaining between them. The CDR3 contains 12 residues. CDR3 nucleotide sequence: TGCGCCAGCAAATACAGGGAGGATGGCTACACCTTC. Its translation is CASKYREDGYTF.

This chain links TRBV27 with TRBJ2-7; maybe TRBD1 (5 bases). The CDR3 covers 13 residues. In germline, CDR1 is MNHEY, CDR2 SMNVEV (reference sequence). Trimming cost V 4 bases and J 2 bases, with 9 bases left between them. The CDR3 is CASSSYRTYEQYF. The CDR3 bases are TGTGCCAGCAGTTCCTACAGGACCTACGAGCAGTACTTC.

This clone was observed a handful of times. CDR3 in DNA: TGCAGCGTGCAACCTATCCAGGGTACAGGCGAGCAGTACTTC. This encodes CSVQPIQGTGEQYF. V and J are TRBV29-1 and TRBJ2-7; D possibly corresponds to TRBD1 (5 bases). Germline V gene lookup returns CDR1 SQVTM and CDR2 ANQGSEA. Trimming removed 6 bases from V and 6 bases from J, with 21 bases in between. The CDR3 runs to 14 residues.